This TCR beta chain originates from a study of CD4 T cells in relation to SARS-CoV-2 and coronaviruses. Study observations and caveats: Culture-expanded clones reflect memory recall rather than primary priming during culture.

Note on this clone: The antigen remains unidentified.

The table came from immunoSEQ multiplex PCR; TCRdb's copy has only in-frame clones and leaves some out. The sample shows 35,000 to 40,000 clones, 70% to 90% of them seen only once. V was pared by 5 bases and J by 7 bases, with 5 bases of the junction left unmatched. Germline V CDR1 and CDR2: LNHDA, SQIVND (reference sequence). CDR3 length: 13 amino acids. J is TRBJ2-1 and V is TRBV19; 7 bases match TRBD2. This receptor was identified in an adult with COVID-19. The specimen was memory CD4+ T cells from PBMCs. The CDR3 region is CASSVGGPNEQFF. The CDR3, as DNA: TGTGCCAGTAGTGTGGGAGGGCCAAATGAGCAGTTCTTC.